This entry is about one TCR beta chain. Its antigen is not known. The source of the sample is a study of shared clonotypes between healthy human individuals. Study summary: Each donor had three CD4 naive, three CD4 memory, two CD8 naive and one CD8 memory plate. Broader study findings: Genetic and exposure-history diversity was limited by the few donors.

As processed by the authors: ImmunoSEQ output lacked quality scores and full-length reads, limiting matched filtering. The protocol was immunoSEQ multiplex PCR, while the TCRdb copy is restricted to in-frame clones and leaves out a portion. The D gene and trimming were derived from the DNA, and the V and J assignments and clone size from that table. The data show about 2,500,000 clones, with around nine tenths seen just once and roughly 0.15% held by the top ten. Sequenced: naive CD4+ T cells sorted from blood. As to subset: CD45RA+ positively selected. This receptor was identified in a young man in good health.

The CDR3 region is CASSSRGEKNTEAFF. DNA of the CDR3: TGTGCCAGCAGTTCAAGGGGGGAGAAGAACACTGAAGCTTTCTTT. V is TRBV28 and J is TRBJ1-1; tentatively, D is TRBD1 (6 bases). Germline V gene data show CDR1 as MDHEN and CDR2 as SYDVKM. Trimming took 4 bases from V and 1 from J, leaving 13 bases between them. The CDR3 covers 15 residues.